A selection of T cell receptor beta chains follows, all from one sample in a study of blood T cell repertoires in COVID-19. The table came from immunoSEQ multiplex PCR; TCRdb's copy has only in-frame clones and leaves some out. The data show more than 130,000 clones, with 88% seen just once and 10% to 13% held by the top ten. The sample was peripheral blood. The receptors come from a man in his fifties or sixties with active or convalescent COVID-19. Both conserved end residues are part of each CDR3. A D gene is named only where the DNA matches it firmly. Size values are once, few and many counts, or a class for expanded clones, and some rows have none.

D gene: TRBD1
clone size: -
J gene: TRBJ1-1
V gene: TRBV5-1
CDR3 DNA: TGCGCCAGCAGCTTGGGGGCAGGGGGCCTCGGCACTGAAGCTTTCTTT
CDR3 protein: CASSLGAGGLGTEAFF

D gene: TRBD2
clone size: -
J gene: TRBJ2-2
V gene: TRBV5-4
CDR3 DNA: TGTGCCAGCAGCTATCGGACTAGCGGAACCGTCACCGGGGAGCTGTTTTTT
CDR3 protein: CASSYRTSGTVTGELFF

D gene: TRBD1
clone size: -
J gene: TRBJ1-2
V gene: TRBV18
CDR3 DNA: TGTGCCAGCTCACCTTTTACAGGGGAAAACTATGGCTACACCTTC
CDR3 protein: CASSPFTGENYGYTF

D gene: TRBD2
clone size: -
J gene: TRBJ2-1
V gene: TRBV27
CDR3 DNA: TGTGCCAGCAGTTCCCCCGGGACTAGCGGGAGGGCATTCCATGAGCAGTTCTTC
CDR3 protein: CASSSPGTSGRAFHEQFF

D gene: -
clone size: -
J gene: TRBJ2-4
V gene: TRBV30
CDR3 DNA: TGTGCCTCCCAACGGGGCGGGACGTTCTACTTC
CDR3 protein: CASQRGGTFYF

D gene: -
clone size: once
J gene: TRBJ2-7
V gene: TRBV19
CDR3 DNA: TGTGCCAGTAGTGGGAGTACCTACGAGCAGTACTTC
CDR3 protein: CASSGSTYEQYF

D gene: TRBD2
clone size: -
J gene: TRBJ2-7
V gene: TRBV27
CDR3 DNA: TGTGCCAGCACCCTACTAGCGGGAGGCACCTACGAGCAGTACTTC
CDR3 protein: CASTLLAGGTYEQYF

D gene: TRBD1
clone size: -
J gene: TRBJ1-4
V gene: TRBV6-2/TRBV6-3
CDR3 DNA: TGTGCCAGCAGTTTCGGACAGGCGGGGTATGAAAAACTGTTTTTT
CDR3 protein: CASSFGQAGYEKLFF

D gene: TRBD2
clone size: -
J gene: TRBJ2-1
V gene: TRBV7-2
CDR3 DNA: TGTGCCAGCAGCTTAGGTAGCCTAGCGGGAAACAATGAGCAGTTCTTC
CDR3 protein: CASSLGSLAGNNEQFF

D gene: TRBD2
clone size: -
J gene: TRBJ2-3
V gene: TRBV6-5
CDR3 DNA: TGTGCCAGCGAGGCGGGAGGCTATACGCAGTATTTT
CDR3 protein: CASEAGGYTQYF

D gene: -
clone size: -
J gene: TRBJ2-7
V gene: TRBV18
CDR3 DNA: TGTGCCAGCTCACCACCCCAGGGTCCCTACGAGCAGTACTTC
CDR3 protein: CASSPPQGPYEQYF

D gene: -
clone size: -
J gene: TRBJ2-3
V gene: TRBV10-3
CDR3 DNA: TGTGCCTCCACGGGAGATTCAGATACGCAGTATTTT
CDR3 protein: CASTGDSDTQYF

D gene: -
clone size: -
J gene: TRBJ2-7
V gene: TRBV6-5
CDR3 DNA: TGTGCCAGCAGGCCGGGTCCTCTTAGCTCCTACGAGCAGTACTTC
CDR3 protein: CASRPGPLSSYEQYF

D gene: -
clone size: -
J gene: TRBJ2-7
V gene: TRBV28
CDR3 DNA: TGTGCCAGCAGTTTCGACGCTAATCGGGGCTACGAGCAGTACTTC
CDR3 protein: CASSFDANRGYEQYF

D gene: TRBD1
clone size: -
J gene: TRBJ1-4
V gene: TRBV4-1
CDR3 DNA: TGCGCCAGCAGCCGAGGACAGGGTAATGAAAAACTGTTTTTT
CDR3 protein: CASSRGQGNEKLFF

D gene: -
clone size: -
J gene: TRBJ1-2
V gene: TRBV3-1/TRBV3-2
CDR3 DNA: TGTGCCAGCAGCCAACGATACAGGGCCGGCTACACCTTC
CDR3 protein: CASSQRYRAGYTF

D gene: TRBD1
clone size: -
J gene: TRBJ1-5
V gene: TRBV28
CDR3 DNA: TGTGCCAGCAGTTCATCGGGACAGGGCATCAATCAGCCCCAGCATTTT
CDR3 protein: CASSSSGQGINQPQHF

D gene: -
clone size: -
J gene: TRBJ2-5
V gene: TRBV5-4
CDR3 DNA: TGTGCCAGCACCCCCGGGGGAGAGACCCAGTACTTC
CDR3 protein: CASTPGGETQYF

D gene: TRBD1
clone size: -
J gene: TRBJ1-1
V gene: TRBV19
CDR3 DNA: TGTGCCAGTAGTATAGGAGGACAGGGAGGGACTGAAGCTTTCTTT
CDR3 protein: CASSIGGQGGTEAFF

D gene: -
clone size: -
J gene: TRBJ1-5
V gene: TRBV6-2/TRBV6-3
CDR3 DNA: TGTGCCAGCAGCCATCCTAATCAGCCCCAGCATTTT
CDR3 protein: CASSHPNQPQHF

D gene: TRBD1
clone size: -
J gene: TRBJ2-1
V gene: TRBV5-1
CDR3 DNA: TGCGCCAGCAGCATAGGGGGCAACTACAATGAGCAGTTCTTC
CDR3 protein: CASSIGGNYNEQFF

D gene: -
clone size: -
J gene: TRBJ2-3
V gene: TRBV5-1
CDR3 DNA: TGCGCCAGCAGCTACCCGGCTAGCGCTAACACAGATACGCAGTATTTT
CDR3 protein: CASSYPASANTDTQYF

D gene: -
clone size: -
J gene: TRBJ2-3
V gene: TRBV19
CDR3 DNA: TGTGCCAGTAGTAGCGGGGGCCTTAGCACAGATACGCAGTATTTT
CDR3 protein: CASSSGGLSTDTQYF

D gene: -
clone size: -
J gene: TRBJ2-2
V gene: TRBV24-1
CDR3 DNA: TGTGCCACCAGTGAACGGGGTCGGCATAACACCGGGGAGCTGTTTTTT
CDR3 protein: CATSERGRHNTGELFF

D gene: TRBD1
clone size: -
J gene: TRBJ2-7
V gene: TRBV7-6
CDR3 DNA: TGTGCCAGCAGCCAATCAGGGGGTCCTTCCTACGAGCAGTACTTC
CDR3 protein: CASSQSGGPSYEQYF

D gene: TRBD1
clone size: -
J gene: TRBJ2-7
V gene: TRBV9
CDR3 DNA: TGTGCCAGCAGCAGCCACCCGGGACAGGGGTACGAGCAGTACTTC
CDR3 protein: CASSSHPGQGYEQYF

D gene: -
clone size: -
J gene: TRBJ2-1
V gene: TRBV5-1
CDR3 DNA: TGCGCCAGCAGCTTTTCTAGCGCCGTCTCCTACAATGAGCAGTTCTTC
CDR3 protein: CASSFSSAVSYNEQFF

D gene: -
clone size: -
J gene: TRBJ1-4
V gene: TRBV4-1
CDR3 DNA: TGCGCCAGCAGCCAAGGGTGGGGCAGGGGAAACGAAAAACTGTTTTTT
CDR3 protein: CASSQGWGRGNEKLFF

D gene: TRBD1
clone size: -
J gene: TRBJ2-4
V gene: TRBV28
CDR3 DNA: TGTGCCAGCAGTTTTTCAGGGGGCCACATTCAGTACTTC
CDR3 protein: CASSFSGGHIQYF

D gene: TRBD1
clone size: -
J gene: TRBJ2-7
V gene: TRBV10-3
CDR3 DNA: TGTGCCATCAGTGAGTCACGGACAGGGGCATACGAGCAGTACTTC
CDR3 protein: CAISESRTGAYEQYF